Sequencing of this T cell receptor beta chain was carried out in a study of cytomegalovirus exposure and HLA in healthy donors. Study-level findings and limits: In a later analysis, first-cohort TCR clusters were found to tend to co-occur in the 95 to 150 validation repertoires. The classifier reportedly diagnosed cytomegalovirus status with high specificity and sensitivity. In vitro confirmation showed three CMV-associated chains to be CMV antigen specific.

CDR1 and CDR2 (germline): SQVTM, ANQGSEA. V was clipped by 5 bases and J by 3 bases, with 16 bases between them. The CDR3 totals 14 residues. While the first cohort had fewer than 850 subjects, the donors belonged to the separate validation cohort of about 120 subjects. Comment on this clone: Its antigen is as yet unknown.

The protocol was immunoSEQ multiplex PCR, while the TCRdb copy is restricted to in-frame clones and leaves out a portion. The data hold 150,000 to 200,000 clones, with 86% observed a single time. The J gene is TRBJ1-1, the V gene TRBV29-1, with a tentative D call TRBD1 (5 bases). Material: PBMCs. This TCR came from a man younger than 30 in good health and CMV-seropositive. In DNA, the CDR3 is TGCAGCGTTCCTTTAGACAGCTTCCACACTGAAGCTTTCTTT. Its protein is CSVPLDSFHTEAFF. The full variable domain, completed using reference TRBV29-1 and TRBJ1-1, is SAVISQKPSRDICQRGTSLTIQCQVDSQVTMMFWYRQQPGQSLTLIATANQGSEATYESGFVIDKFPISRPNLTFSTLTVSNMSPEDSSIYLCSVPLDSFHTEAFFGQGTRLTVV.